The rows below give T cell receptor beta chains drawn from one sample of a study of cytomegalovirus exposure and HLA in healthy donors. The repertoire was sequenced with immunoSEQ multiplex PCR; TCRdb's copy has only in-frame clones and lacks some. The data show 75,000 to 100,000 clones, less than 85% seen once. Sequencing was done on a sample of PBMCs. Source of these receptors: an older woman in good health and CMV-seropositive. The CDR3 runs from the conserved cysteine through the conserved F or W. D genes are given only for firm matches. Clone sizes are given selectively: once, few, many, or a class where the clone is expanded.

V gene: TRBV6-4; J gene: TRBJ2-3; D gene: TRBD2; clone size: .; CDR3 protein: CASSDSSGTTDTQYF; CDR3 DNA: TGTGCCAGCAGTGACTCTAGCGGGACAACAGATACGCAGTATTTT
V gene: TRBV13; J gene: TRBJ2-1; D gene: TRBD1; clone size: few; CDR3 protein: CASRLQGEQWNEQFF; CDR3 DNA: TGTGCCAGCAGACTCCAGGGGGAGCAATGGAATGAGCAGTTCTTC
V gene: TRBV9; J gene: TRBJ1-1; D gene: TRBD1; clone size: .; CDR3 protein: CASSARQGMGTEAFF; CDR3 DNA: TGTGCCAGCAGCGCCAGACAGGGGATGGGCACTGAAGCTTTCTTT
V gene: TRBV4-2; J gene: TRBJ2-7; D gene: TRBD2; clone size: .; CDR3 protein: CASSQGTSGGYEQYF; CDR3 DNA: TGTGCCAGCAGCCAAGGTACTAGCGGGGGCTACGAGCAGTACTTC
V gene: TRBV2; J gene: TRBJ2-3; D gene: .; clone size: .; CDR3 protein: CASSELSGGKTDTQYF; CDR3 DNA: TGTGCCAGCAGTGAATTGTCCGGAGGGAAGACAGATACGCAGTATTTT
V gene: TRBV6-5; J gene: TRBJ2-7; D gene: .; clone size: few; CDR3 protein: CASSERGEQYF; CDR3 DNA: TGTGCCAGCAGTGAGCGCGGCGAGCAGTACTTC
V gene: TRBV5-1; J gene: TRBJ2-3; D gene: TRBD2; clone size: .; CDR3 protein: CASSLGLLAGAGYTQYF; CDR3 DNA: TGCGCCAGCAGCTTGGGTCTATTAGCGGGAGCCGGTTATACGCAGTATTTT
V gene: TRBV7-9; J gene: TRBJ1-5; D gene: .; clone size: .; CDR3 protein: CASSLWGGNQPQHF; CDR3 DNA: TGTGCCAGCAGTCTTTGGGGGGGCAATCAGCCCCAGCATTTT
V gene: TRBV7-3; J gene: TRBJ2-1; D gene: TRBD2; clone size: .; CDR3 protein: CASSLIAGGPWDEQFF; CDR3 DNA: TGTGCCAGCAGCTTAATAGCGGGAGGGCCGTGGGATGAGCAGTTCTTC
V gene: TRBV28; J gene: TRBJ1-4; D gene: .; clone size: .; CDR3 protein: CASKAPGAANEKLFF; CDR3 DNA: TGTGCCAGCAAAGCCCCCGGTGCCGCTAATGAAAAACTGTTTTTT